This T cell receptor (beta chain) came from a study of CD8+ T cells in alopecia areata. Study-wide background: Among treated patients, oral tofacitinib was administered at 5 to 10 mg twice daily. Tofacitinib ran 6 to 18 months, followed by 6 months off drug.

The germline V gene has CDR1 SEHNR and CDR2 FQNEAQ (reference sequence). With 5 bases clipped from V and 6 bases from J, the junction kept 9 bases outside the gene matches. The CDR3 contains 14 residues. Findings and limits, study-wide: Relative to mice, TCR sharing across patients was less clear, a difference possibly HLA-related.

From alopecia areata patients, lesional scalp punch biopsies and peripheral blood were collected. Isolated RNA was reverse transcribed into cDNA used as the sequencing template. The table came from immunoSEQ multiplex PCR; TCRdb's copy has only in-frame clones and leaves some out. The table lists about 170,000 clones, around 71% of them singletons. This clone was seen a few times. Its matching antigen is unknown. The V and J genes are TRBV7-9 and TRBJ1-2; 7 nucleotides align to TRBD1. The clonotype was recovered from a human donor with alopecia areata. The starting material was CD8+ T cells sorted from blood, obtained at week 0. CDR3 sequence: CASSPRQGWDGYTF. The CDR3 nucleotides read TGTGCCAGCAGCCCCAGACAGGGTTGGGATGGCTACACCTTC.